Listed here are 13 T cell receptor beta chains from one sample, sequenced in a study of cytomegalovirus exposure and HLA in healthy donors. PCR employed 60 Vbeta and 13 Jbeta primers. Data came from immunoSEQ multiplex PCR; TCRdb stores just in-frame clones and leaves some out. The sample records fewer than 200,000 clones, 80% being singletons. The sequencing sample was made of PBMCs. The receptors originated from a woman between 50 and 59 years old in good health and CMV-seropositive.

V usage is TRBV27 and J usage is TRBJ2-7; D is possibly TRBD2 (5 bases). Germline CDR1 and CDR2: MNHEY and SMNVEV (reference sequence). Trimming took 5 bases from V and 7 from J, leaving 15 bases between them. The CDR3 has 13 residues. CDR3 loop: CASSLGISSEQYF. Here the CDR3 DNA reads TGTGCCAGCAGTCTCGGGATTAGCAGTGAGCAGTACTTC.

The chain couples TRBV7-2 to TRBJ2-7; TRBD1 matches 12 bases. The ends lost 2 bases at V and 6 bases at J; junction bases unmatched: 2. The CDR3 is made up of 14 amino acids. Looked up from germline, CDR1 is SGHTA and CDR2 is FQGNSA. The CDR3 DNA reads TGTGCCAGCAGCTTATTGGGACAGGGGGCCGAGCAGTACTTC. This codes for CASSLLGQGAEQYF.

This chain links TRBV4-1 with TRBJ2-1; 13 bases fit TRBD2. This CDR3 spans 16 amino acids. Looked up from germline, CDR1 is MGHRA and CDR2 is YSYEKL. J lost 9 bases, V lost 4 bases, and 9 bases had no gene match. Here the CDR3 reads CASSRETSGRFSEQFF. In DNA, the CDR3 is TGCGCCAGCAGCCGAGAGACTAGCGGGAGGTTTTCTGAGCAGTTCTTC.

The rearrangement uses TRBV18 and TRBJ2-3, with a tentative D call TRBD1 (5 bases). CDR3 length equals 17 residues. Germline values: CDR1 KGHSH, CDR2 LQKENI. V gave up 2 bases and J gave up 0 bases, with 15 bases separating them. CDR3 sequence reads: CASSPSPATASTDTQYF. The CDR3 DNA reads as TGTGCCAGCTCACCATCCCCCGCGACAGCTAGCACAGATACGCAGTATTTT.

The chain employs TRBV27 and TRBJ1-1, with D maybe TRBD1 (6 bases). The CDR3 has 15 amino acids. Trimming cost V 5 bases and J 1 base, with 14 bases left between them. Germline lookup yields CDR1 MNHEY and CDR2 SMNVEV (reference sequence). In DNA form, the CDR3 reads TGTGCCAGCAGTCCCGGACAGAGGGGGAACACTGAAGCTTTCTTT. This translates into CASSPGQRGNTEAFF.

This chain uses TRBV11-2 with TRBJ2-7; 7 positions match TRBD2. Germline V gene sequence: CDR1 SGHAT, CDR2 FQNNGV. CDR3 length equals 13 residues. V lost 3 bases and J lost 3; bases outside the gene matches: 2. The CDR3 nucleotides read TGTGCCAGCAGCTTTGCGGGGGTCTACGAGCAGTACTTC. Amino acids: CASSFAGVYEQYF.

The rearrangement joins TRBV7-8 to TRBJ2-5, with 9 bases that match TRBD1. This CDR3 contains 12 residues. Trimming took 2 bases from V and 14 from J; bases not matched to a gene: 6. The V gene's germline CDR1 is SGHVS and CDR2 FQNEAQ. The CDR3 loop reads CASSLRGQGDYF. DNA for the CDR3: TGTGCCAGCAGCTTAAGGGGACAGGGCGACTACTTC. Variable domain in full (rest from reference TRBV7-8 and TRBJ2-5): GAGVSQSPRYKVAKRGQDVALRCDPISGHVSLFWYQQALGQGPEFLTYFQNEAQLDKSGLPSDRFFAERPEGSVSTLKIQRTQQEDSAVYLCASSLRGQGDYFGPGTRLLVL.

The chain joins TRBV18 to TRBJ1-2; 7 positions match TRBD1. The CDR3 loop spans 17 amino acids. Germline V CDR1 and CDR2: KGHSH, LQKENI. V lost 3 bases to trimming and J lost 4 bases; unmatched junction nucleotides: 14. CDR3 in amino acids: CASSPSGGLSPFYGYTF. The CDR3, as DNA: TGTGCCAGCTCACCCTCAGGGGGGCTCTCCCCCTTCTATGGCTACACCTTC.

The V gene is TRBV5-1, the J gene TRBJ1-4, with 12 bases fitting TRBD1. The CDR3 loop spans 15 amino acids. With V trimmed by 3 bases and J by 8 bases, 5 bases remained unmatched. CDR1 and CDR2 (germline): SGHRS, YFSETQ. The CDR3 DNA sequence: TGCGCCAGCAGCTGGGGGACAGGGGGCGAAGAAAAACTGTTTTTT. This codes for CASSWGTGGEEKLFF.

The J gene is TRBJ1-4, the V gene TRBV6-1; TRBD1 is a possible D gene (5 bases). CDR1 and CDR2 (germline): MNHNS, SASEGT. V was trimmed by 10 bases and J by 14 bases, leaving 23 bases between them. The CDR3 spans 13 residues. The CDR3, as DNA: TGTGCCACCCAGGGAACAATGAATGAACGGCTGTTTTTT. It encodes CATQGTMNERLFF.

The V call is TRBV6-1, the J call TRBJ1-5; 7 bases agree with TRBD1. In germline, CDR1 is MNHNS, CDR2 SASEGT. The CDR3 contains 13 residues. Trimming removed 10 bases from V and 5 bases from J; junction bases left unmatched: 8. CDR3 coding DNA: TGTGCCACCGTAGCACAGGGGCATCAGCCCCAGCATTTT. Its translation is CATVAQGHQPQHF.

A remark on this clone: Different DNA sequences within this sample yield the same CDR3. The chain combines TRBV5-1 with TRBJ1-4; possibly TRBD1 for D (5 bases). CDR3 length: 17 amino acids. Trimming removed 0 bases from V and 5 bases from J, with 17 bases in between. Germline V lookup: CDR1 SGHRS, CDR2 YFSETQ. CDR3 sequence (DNA): TGCGCCAGCAGCTTGGGCAGTACACTGGGGGGGAATGAAAAACTGTTTTTT. This codes for CASSLGSTLGGNEKLFF.

The V call is TRBV4-3, the J call TRBJ2-7, with 7 bases matching TRBD1. V was pared by 1 base and J by 4 bases, with 13 bases of the junction left unmatched. CDR3 length equals 17 residues. CDR1 is LGHNA and CDR2 is YSLEER in the germline V gene. The CDR3 coding sequence is TGCGCCAGCAGCCAAGGCCCCGGGACAGTCTTTTCTTACGAGCAGTACTTC. This translates into CASSQGPGTVFSYEQYF.